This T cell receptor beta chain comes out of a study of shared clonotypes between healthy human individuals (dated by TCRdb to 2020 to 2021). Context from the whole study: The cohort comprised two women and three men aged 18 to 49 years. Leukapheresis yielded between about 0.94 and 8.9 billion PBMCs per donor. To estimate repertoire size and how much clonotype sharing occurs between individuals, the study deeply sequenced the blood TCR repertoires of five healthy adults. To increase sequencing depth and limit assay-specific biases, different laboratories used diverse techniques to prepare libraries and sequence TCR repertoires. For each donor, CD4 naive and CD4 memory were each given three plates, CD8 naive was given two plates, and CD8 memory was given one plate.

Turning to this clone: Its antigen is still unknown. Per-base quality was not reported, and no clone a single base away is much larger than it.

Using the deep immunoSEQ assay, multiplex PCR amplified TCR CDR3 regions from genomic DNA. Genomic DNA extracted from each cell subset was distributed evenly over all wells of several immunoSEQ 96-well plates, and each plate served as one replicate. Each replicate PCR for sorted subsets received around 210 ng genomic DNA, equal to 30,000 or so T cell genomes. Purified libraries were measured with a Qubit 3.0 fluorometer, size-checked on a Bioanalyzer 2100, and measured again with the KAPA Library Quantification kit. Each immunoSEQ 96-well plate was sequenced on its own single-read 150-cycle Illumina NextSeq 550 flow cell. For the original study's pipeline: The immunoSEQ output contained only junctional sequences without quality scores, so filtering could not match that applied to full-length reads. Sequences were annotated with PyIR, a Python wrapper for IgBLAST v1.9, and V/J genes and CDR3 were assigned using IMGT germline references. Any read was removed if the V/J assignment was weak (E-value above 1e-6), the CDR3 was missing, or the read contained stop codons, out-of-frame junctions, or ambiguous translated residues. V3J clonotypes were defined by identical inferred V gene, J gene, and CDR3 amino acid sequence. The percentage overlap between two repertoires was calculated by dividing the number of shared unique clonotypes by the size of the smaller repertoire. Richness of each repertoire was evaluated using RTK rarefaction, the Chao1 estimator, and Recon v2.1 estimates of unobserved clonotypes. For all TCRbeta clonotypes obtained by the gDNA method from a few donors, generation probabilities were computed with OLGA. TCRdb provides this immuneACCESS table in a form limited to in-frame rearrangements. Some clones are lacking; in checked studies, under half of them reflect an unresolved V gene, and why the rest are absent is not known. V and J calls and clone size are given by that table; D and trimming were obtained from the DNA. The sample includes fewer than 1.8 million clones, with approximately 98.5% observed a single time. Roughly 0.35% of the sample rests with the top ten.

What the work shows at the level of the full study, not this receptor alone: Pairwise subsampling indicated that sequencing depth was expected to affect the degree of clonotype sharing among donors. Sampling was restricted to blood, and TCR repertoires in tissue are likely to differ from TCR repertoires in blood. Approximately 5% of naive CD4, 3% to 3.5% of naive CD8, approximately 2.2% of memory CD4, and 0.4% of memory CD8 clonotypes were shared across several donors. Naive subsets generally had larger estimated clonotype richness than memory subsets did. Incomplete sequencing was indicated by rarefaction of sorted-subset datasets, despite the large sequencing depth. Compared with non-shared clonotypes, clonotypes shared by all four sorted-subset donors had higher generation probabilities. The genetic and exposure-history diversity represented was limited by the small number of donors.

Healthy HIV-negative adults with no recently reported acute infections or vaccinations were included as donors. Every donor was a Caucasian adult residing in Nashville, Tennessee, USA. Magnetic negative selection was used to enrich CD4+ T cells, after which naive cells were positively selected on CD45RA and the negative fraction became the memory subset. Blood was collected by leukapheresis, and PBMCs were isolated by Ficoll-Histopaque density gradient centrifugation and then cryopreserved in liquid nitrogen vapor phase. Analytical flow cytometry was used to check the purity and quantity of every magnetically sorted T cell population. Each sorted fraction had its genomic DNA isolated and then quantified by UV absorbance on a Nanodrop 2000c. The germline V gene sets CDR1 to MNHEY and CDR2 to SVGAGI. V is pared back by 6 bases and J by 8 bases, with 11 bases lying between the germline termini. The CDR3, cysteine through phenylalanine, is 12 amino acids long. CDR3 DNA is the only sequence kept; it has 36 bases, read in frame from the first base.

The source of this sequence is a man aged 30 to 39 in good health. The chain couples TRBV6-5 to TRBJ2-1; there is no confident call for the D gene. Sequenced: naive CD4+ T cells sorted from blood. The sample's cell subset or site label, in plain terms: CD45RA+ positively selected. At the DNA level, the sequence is TGTGCCAGCAGGCCAACATGGGATGAGCAGTTCTTC. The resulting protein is CASRPTWDEQFF.